The present T cell receptor beta chain was sequenced within a study of T cells in Graves' hyperthyroidism and ophthalmopathy. This clonotype was recorded at least ten times. Researchers amplified the TCR beta CDR3 regions from RNA transcripts. During a first-round RT-PCR of the TCR CDR3, the HTBI primer set was used. TCRdb fed the multiplex PCR reads into MiXCR, producing one record per CDR3 protein. Here the sample spans roughly 290,000 distinct CDR3 sequences, about an eighth being singletons. Germline loops: CDR1 SEHNR, CDR2 FQNEAQ (reference sequence). The CDR3 consists of 13 residues. With 4 bases removed from V and 2 bases from J, the gap between germline ends came to 9 bases.

This receptor was identified in a woman younger than 45 with Graves' hyperthyroidism that later progressed to Graves' ophthalmopathy. The sequenced sample consisted of blood. The J gene is TRBJ2-7, the V gene TRBV7-9, with D perhaps matching TRBD1 or TRBD2 (5 bases each). The CDR3 reads CASSSRDAYEQYF. CDR3 DNA sequence: TGTGCCAGCAGCTCTAGGGACGCCTACGAGCAGTACTTC.